There are many counts of the clone carrying this TCR beta chain. The antigen remains unidentified. The data derive from a study of T cells in Graves' hyperthyroidism and ophthalmopathy. TCR beta CDR3 regions were amplified from RNA transcripts. The TCR CDR3 first-round RT-PCR relied on the HTBI primer set. TCRdb processed the multiplex PCR reads anew with MiXCR; each CDR3 protein has one entry. The table shows a few hundred thousand distinct CDR3 sequences, with approximately 20% occurring only once. Study-level findings and limits: In the blood, most expanded thyroid clonotypes above 0.001 appeared as well.

Exclusion of a patient resulted from uncontrolled infection, other autoimmune disease, pregnancy or lactation. The study based diagnoses on clinical symptoms, serum thyroxine and TRAb, thyroid ultrasound and orbital computed tomography. This CDR3 is 12 amino acids long. Trimming took 5 bases from V and 10 from J, leaving 12 bases between them. Sequencing was performed on blood. The gene calls are TRBV12-3 or TRBV12-4 and TRBJ2-4; D perhaps matches TRBD1 (6 bases). This sequence was found in a man aged 35-49 years with Graves' hyperthyroidism. The chain's CDR3 is CASSRDTAIQYF. CDR3 in DNA: TGTGCCAGCAGTCGGGACACAGCAATTCAGTACTTC.